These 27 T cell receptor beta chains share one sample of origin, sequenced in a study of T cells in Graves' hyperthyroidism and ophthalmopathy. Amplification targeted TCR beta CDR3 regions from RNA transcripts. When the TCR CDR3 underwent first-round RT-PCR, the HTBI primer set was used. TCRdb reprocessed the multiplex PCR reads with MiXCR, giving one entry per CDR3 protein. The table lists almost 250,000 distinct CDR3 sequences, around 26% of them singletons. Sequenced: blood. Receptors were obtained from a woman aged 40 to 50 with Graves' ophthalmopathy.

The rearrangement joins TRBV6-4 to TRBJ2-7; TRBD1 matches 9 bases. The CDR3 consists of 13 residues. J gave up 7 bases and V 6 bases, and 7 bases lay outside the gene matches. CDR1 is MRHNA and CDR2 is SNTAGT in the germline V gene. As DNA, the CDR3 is TGTGCCAGCAGCGAACAGGGGGCCGGGGAGCAGTACTTC. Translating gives CASSEQGAGEQYF.

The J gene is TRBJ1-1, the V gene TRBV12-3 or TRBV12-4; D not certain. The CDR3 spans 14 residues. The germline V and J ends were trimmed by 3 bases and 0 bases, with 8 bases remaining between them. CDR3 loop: CASSFSDMNTEAFF. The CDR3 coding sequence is TGTGCCAGCAGTTTCTCCGATATGAACACTGAAGCTTTCTTT.

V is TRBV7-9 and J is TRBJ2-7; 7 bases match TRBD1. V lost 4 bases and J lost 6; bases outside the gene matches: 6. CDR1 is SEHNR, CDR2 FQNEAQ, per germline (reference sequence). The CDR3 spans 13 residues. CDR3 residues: CASSSTGLGEQYF. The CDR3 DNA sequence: TGTGCCAGCAGCTCGACAGGGCTGGGCGAGCAGTACTTC.

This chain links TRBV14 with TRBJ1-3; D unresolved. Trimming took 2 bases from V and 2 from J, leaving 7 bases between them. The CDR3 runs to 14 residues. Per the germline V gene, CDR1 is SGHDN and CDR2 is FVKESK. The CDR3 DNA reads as TGTGCCAGCAGCCAAAACTGGGCTGGAAACACCATATATTTT. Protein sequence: CASSQNWAGNTIYF. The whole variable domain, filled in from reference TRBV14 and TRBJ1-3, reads EAGVTQFPSHSVIEKGQTVTLRCDPISGHDNLYWYRRVMGKEIKFLLHFVKESKQDESGMPNNRFLAERTGGTYSTLKVQPAELEDSGVYFCASSQNWAGNTIYFGEGSWLTVV.

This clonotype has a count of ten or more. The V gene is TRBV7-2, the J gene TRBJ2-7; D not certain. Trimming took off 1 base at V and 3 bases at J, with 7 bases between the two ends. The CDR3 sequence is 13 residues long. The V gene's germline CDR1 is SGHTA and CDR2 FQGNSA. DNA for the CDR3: TGTGCCAGCAGCTTAGTCAGTCGCTACGAGCAGTACTTC. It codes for CASSLVSRYEQYF.

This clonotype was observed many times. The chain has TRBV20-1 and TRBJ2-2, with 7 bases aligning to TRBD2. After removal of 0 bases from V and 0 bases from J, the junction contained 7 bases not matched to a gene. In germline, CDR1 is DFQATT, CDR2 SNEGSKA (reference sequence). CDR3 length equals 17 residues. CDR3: CSARDTASGANTGELFF. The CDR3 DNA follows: TGCAGTGCTAGAGATACGGCTAGCGGAGCGAACACCGGGGAGCTGTTTTTT.

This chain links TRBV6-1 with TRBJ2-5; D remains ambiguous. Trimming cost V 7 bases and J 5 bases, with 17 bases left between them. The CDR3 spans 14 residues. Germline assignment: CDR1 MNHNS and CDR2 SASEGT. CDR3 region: CASIASLGSETQYF. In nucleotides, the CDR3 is TGTGCCAGCATAGCCTCCTTAGGATCGGAGACCCAGTACTTC.

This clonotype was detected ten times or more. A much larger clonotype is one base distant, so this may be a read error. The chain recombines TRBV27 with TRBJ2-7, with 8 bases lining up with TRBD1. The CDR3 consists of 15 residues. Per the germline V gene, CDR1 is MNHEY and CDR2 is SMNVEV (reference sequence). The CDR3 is CASGLVLGQAYEQYF. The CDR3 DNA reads TGTGCCAGCGGTTTAGTTCTGGGACAGGCCTACGAGCAGTACTTC.

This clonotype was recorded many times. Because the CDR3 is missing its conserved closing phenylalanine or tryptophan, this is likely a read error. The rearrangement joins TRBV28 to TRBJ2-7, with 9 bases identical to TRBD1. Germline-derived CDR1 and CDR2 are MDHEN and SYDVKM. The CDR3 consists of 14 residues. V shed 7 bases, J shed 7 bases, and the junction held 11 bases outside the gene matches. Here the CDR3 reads CASTTGQGTREQYL. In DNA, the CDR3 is TGTGCCAGCACGACGGGACAGGGAACAAGGGAGCAGTACCTC.

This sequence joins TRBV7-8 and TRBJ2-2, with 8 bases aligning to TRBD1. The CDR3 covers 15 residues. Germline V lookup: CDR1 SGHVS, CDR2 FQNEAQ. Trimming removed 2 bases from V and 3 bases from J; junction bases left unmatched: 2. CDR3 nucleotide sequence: TGTGCCAGCAGCTTACAGGGGGCGCACACCGGGGAGCTGTTTTTT. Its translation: CASSLQGAHTGELFF.

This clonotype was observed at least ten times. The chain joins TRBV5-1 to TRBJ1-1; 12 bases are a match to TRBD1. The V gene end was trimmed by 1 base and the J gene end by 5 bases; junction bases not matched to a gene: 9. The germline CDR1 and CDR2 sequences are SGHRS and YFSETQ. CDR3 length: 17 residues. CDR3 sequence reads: CASSLKLGTGGNTEAFF. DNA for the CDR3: TGCGCCAGCAGCTTGAAGTTGGGGACAGGGGGCAATACTGAAGCTTTCTTT. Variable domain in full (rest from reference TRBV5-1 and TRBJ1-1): KAGVTQTPRYLIKTRGQQVTLSCSPISGHRSVSWYQQTPGQGLQFLFEYFSETQRNKGNFPGRFSGRQFSNSRSEMNVSTLELGDSALYLCASSLKLGTGGNTEAFFGQGTRLTVV.

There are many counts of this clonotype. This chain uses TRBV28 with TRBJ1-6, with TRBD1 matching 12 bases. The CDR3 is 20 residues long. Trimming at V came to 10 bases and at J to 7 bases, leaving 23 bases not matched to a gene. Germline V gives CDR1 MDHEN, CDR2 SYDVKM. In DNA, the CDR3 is TGTGCCACCCGAATAGTCGCCGGGACAGGGGGCCCGAGGGGGAATTCACCCCTCCACTTT. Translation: CATRIVAGTGGPRGNSPLHF. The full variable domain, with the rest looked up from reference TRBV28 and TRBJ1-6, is DVKVTQSSRYLVKRTGEKVFLECVQDMDHENMFWYRQDPGLGLRLIYFSYDVKMKEKGDIPEGYSVSREKKERFSLILESASTNQTSMYLCATRIVAGTGGPRGNSPLHFGNGTRLTVT.

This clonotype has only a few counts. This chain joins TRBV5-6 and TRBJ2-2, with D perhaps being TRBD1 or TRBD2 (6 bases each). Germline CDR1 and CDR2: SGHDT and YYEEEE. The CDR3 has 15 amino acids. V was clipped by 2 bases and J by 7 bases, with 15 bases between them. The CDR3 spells CASSFHREADGELFF. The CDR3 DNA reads TGTGCCAGCAGCTTTCACAGGGAGGCGGACGGGGAGCTGTTTTTT.

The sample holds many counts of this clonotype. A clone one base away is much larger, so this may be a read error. In DNA form, the CDR3 reads TGTGCCAGCAGCACCGGGACAGGGAGCACTGAAGCTCTCTTT. Amino acids: CASSTGTGSTEALF. This chain uses TRBV28 with TRBJ1-1; TRBD1 matches 9 bases. CDR1 and CDR2 (germline): MDHEN, SYDVKM. The CDR3 runs 14 residues.

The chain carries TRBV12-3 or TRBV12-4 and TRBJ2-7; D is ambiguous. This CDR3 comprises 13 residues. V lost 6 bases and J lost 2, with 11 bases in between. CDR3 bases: TGTGCCAGCAGGGCCGGAAGACCCTACGAGCAGTACTTC. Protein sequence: CASRAGRPYEQYF.

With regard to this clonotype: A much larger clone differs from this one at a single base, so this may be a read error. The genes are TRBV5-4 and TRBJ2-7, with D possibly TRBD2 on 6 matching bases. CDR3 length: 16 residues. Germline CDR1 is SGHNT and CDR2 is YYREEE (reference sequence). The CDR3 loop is CAISLDSGGKAYEQYF. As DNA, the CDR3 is TGTGCCATCAGCTTGGATTCGGGCGGGAAGGCCTACGAGCAGTACTTC.

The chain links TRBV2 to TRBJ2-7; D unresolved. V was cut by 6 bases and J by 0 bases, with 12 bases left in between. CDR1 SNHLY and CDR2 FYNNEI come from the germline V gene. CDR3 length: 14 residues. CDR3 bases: TGTGCCAGCAGGAAGACCCCCAGCTCCTACGAGCAGTACTTC. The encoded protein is CASRKTPSSYEQYF.

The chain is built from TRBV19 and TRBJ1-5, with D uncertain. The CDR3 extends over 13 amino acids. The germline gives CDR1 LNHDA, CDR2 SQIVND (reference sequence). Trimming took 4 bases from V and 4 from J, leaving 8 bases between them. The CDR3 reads CASSSLKNQPQHF. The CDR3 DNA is TGTGCCAGTAGTAGTCTAAAGAATCAGCCCCAGCATTTT.

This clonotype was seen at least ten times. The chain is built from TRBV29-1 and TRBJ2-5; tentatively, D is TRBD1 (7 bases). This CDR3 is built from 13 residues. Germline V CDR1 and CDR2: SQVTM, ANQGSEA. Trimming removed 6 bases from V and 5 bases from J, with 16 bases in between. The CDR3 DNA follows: TGCAGCGTCGCGGGACAGATAGGGGAGACCCAGTACTTC. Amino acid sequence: CSVAGQIGETQYF.

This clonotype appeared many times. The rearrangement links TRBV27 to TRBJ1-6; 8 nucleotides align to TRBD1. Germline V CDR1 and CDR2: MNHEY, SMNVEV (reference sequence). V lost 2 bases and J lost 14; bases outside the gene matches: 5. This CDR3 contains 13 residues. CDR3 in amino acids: CASSLDRGRSLHF. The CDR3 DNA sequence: TGTGCCAGCAGTTTAGACAGGGGACGGTCCCTCCACTTT.

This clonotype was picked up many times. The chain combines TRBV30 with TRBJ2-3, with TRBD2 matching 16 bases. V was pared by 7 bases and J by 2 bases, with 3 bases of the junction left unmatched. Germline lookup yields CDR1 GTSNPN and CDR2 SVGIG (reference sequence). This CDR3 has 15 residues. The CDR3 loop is CASGLAGGNTDTQYF. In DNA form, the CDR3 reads TGTGCCTCGGGACTAGCGGGAGGGAACACAGATACGCAGTATTTT.

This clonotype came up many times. The CDR3: CASSPRKRDEQYF. In nucleotides, the CDR3 is TGTGCCAGCTCACCTCGCAAGCGGGATGAGCAGTACTTC. This rearrangement joins TRBV18 to TRBJ2-7; 7 nucleotides align to TRBD2. The germline V gene encodes CDR1 KGHSH and CDR2 LQKENI. The CDR3 covers 13 residues. V lost 3 bases, J lost 7 bases, and 6 bases stayed unmatched. Together with reference TRBV18 and TRBJ2-7, the CDR3 gives the full variable domain: NAGVMQNPRHLVRRRGQEARLRCSPMKGHSHVYWYRQLPEEGLKFMVYLQKENIIDESGMPKERFSAEFPKEGPSILRIQQVVRGDSAAYFCASSPRKRDEQYFGPGTRLTVT.

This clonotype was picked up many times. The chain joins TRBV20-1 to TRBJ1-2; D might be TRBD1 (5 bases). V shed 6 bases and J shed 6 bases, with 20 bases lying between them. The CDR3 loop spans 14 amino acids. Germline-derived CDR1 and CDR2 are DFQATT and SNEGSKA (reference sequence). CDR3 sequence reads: CSATPGMAVDGYTF. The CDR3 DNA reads TGCAGTGCGACCCCAGGGATGGCGGTCGATGGCTACACCTTC.

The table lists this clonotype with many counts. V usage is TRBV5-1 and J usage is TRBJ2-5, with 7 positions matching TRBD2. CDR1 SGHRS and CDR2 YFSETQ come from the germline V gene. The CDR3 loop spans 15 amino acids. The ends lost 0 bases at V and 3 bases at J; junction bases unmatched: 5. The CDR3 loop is CASSLAGGREETQYF. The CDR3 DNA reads TGCGCCAGCAGCTTGGCCGGCGGGAGAGAAGAGACCCAGTACTTC.

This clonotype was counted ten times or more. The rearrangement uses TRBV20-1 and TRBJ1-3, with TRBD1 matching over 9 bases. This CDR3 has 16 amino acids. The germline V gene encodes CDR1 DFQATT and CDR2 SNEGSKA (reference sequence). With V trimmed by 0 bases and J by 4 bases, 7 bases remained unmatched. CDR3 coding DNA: TGCAGTGCTAGAGACCAACAGGGGGCAGCGGGAAACACCATATATTTT. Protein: CSARDQQGAAGNTIYF.

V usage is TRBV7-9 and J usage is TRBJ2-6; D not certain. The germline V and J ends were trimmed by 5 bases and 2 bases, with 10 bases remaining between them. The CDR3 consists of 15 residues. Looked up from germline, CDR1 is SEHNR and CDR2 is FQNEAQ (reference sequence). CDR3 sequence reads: CASSLTDTGANVLTF. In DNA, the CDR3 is TGTGCCAGCAGCCTTACTGATACTGGGGCCAACGTCCTGACTTTC.

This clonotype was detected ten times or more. The CDR3 DNA follows: TGTGCCAGCTCCGGGACTAGCGACTCCTACGAGCAGTACTTC. Translated, it gives CASSGTSDSYEQYF. This chain uses TRBV28 with TRBJ2-7; 10 nucleotides align to TRBD2. The germline V gene has CDR1 MDHEN and CDR2 SYDVKM. With V trimmed by 8 bases and J by 0 bases, 4 bases remained unmatched. This CDR3 is 14 amino acids long.